The sequence of this T cell receptor (beta chain) was determined in a study of shared clonotypes between healthy human individuals. The table came from immunoSEQ multiplex PCR; TCRdb's copy has only in-frame clones and leaves some out. This sample has almost 750,000 clones, with around 77% found just once. This clone was observed a few times. Germline V CDR1 and CDR2: SSHAT, FNYEAQ (reference sequence). The CDR3 length is 14 residues. V was trimmed by 5 bases and J by 4 bases, leaving 11 bases between them. This clonotype was obtained from a woman aged 25 to 39 in good health. The genes are TRBV7-7 and TRBJ2-2; D is undetermined. Material for sequencing was memory CD4+ T cells sorted from blood. Sample subset: CD45RA-negative fraction. The CDR3 reads CASSPWGGTGELFF. For the CDR3, the DNA is TGTGCCAGCAGCCCGTGGGGTGGCACCGGGGAGCTGTTTTTT.